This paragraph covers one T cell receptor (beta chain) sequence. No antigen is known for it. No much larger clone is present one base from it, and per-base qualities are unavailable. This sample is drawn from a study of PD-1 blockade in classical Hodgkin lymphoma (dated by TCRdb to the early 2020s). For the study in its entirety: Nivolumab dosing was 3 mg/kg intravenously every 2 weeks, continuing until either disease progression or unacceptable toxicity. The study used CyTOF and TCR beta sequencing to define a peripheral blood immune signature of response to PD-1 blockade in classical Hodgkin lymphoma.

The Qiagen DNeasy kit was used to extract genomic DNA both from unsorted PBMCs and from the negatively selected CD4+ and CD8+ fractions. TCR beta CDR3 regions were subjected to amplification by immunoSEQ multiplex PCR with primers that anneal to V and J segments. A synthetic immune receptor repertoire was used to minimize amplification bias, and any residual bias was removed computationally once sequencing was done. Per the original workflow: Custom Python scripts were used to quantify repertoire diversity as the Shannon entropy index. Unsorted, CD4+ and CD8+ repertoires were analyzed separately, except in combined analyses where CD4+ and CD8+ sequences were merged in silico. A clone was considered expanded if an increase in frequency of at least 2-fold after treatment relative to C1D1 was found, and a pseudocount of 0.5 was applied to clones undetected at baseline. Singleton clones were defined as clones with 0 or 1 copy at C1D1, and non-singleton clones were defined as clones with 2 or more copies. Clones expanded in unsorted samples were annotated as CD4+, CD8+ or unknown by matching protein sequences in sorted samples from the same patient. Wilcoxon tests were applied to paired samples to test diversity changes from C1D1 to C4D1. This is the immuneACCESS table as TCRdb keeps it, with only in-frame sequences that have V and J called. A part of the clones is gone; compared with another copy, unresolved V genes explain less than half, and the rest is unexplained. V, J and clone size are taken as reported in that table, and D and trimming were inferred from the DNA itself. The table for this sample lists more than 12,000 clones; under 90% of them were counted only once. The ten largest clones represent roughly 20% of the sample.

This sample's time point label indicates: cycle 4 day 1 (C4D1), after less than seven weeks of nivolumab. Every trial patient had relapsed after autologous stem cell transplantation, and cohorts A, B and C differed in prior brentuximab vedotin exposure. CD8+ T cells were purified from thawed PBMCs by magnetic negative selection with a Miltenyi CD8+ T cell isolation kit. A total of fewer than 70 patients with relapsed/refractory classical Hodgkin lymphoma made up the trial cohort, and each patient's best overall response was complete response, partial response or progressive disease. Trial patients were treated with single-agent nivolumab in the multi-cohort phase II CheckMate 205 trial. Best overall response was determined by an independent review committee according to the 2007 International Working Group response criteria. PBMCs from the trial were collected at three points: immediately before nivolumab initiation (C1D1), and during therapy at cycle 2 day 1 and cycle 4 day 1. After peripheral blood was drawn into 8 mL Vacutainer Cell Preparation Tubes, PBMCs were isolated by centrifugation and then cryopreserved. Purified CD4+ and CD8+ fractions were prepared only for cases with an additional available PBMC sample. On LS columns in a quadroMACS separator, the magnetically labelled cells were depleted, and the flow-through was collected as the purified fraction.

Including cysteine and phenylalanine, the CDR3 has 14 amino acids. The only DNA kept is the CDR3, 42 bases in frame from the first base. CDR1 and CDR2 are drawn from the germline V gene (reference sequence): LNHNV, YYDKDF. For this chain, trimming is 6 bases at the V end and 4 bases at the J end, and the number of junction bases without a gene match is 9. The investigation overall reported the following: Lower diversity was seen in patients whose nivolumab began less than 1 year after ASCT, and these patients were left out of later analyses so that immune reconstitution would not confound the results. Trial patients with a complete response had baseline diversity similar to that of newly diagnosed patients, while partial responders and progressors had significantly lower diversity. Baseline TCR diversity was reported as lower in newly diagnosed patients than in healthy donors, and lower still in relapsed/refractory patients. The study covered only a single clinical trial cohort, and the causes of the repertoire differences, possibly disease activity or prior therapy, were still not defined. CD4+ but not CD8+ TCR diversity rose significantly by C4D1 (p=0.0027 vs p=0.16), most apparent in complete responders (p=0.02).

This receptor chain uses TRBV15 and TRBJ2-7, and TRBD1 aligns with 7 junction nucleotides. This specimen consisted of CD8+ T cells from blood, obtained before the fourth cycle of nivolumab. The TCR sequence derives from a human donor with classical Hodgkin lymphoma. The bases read TGTGCCACCAGTGGACAGGCTAAACCTTACGAGCAGTACTTC. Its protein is CATSGQAKPYEQYF.